The present T cell receptor (beta chain) was sequenced within a study of cytomegalovirus exposure and HLA in healthy donors. Study-wide results and limits: Of the V segments, some could not be distinguished, including TRBV6-2 and TRBV6-3, and were excluded.

In the PCR, 60 Vbeta and 13 Jbeta primers were used. Sequencing used immunoSEQ multiplex PCR; TCRdb keeps in-frame clones, though not all of them. This table has some 40,000 clones, around 85% appearing once. This CDR3 spans 14 amino acids. Germline CDR1 and CDR2: ENHRY and SYGVKD. V was cut by 6 bases and J by 1 base, with 12 bases left in between. Note on this clone: Antigen: not known.

V usage is TRBV10-3 and J usage is TRBJ2-5; possibly TRBD2 for D (5 bases). This clonotype was obtained from a man aged 50 to 59 in good health and CMV-seronegative. The sequenced material came from PBMCs. The CDR3 DNA follows: TGTGCCATCAGCCTCGGGATCCGCCAAGAGACCCAGTACTTC. It specifies CAISLGIRQETQYF.